Below are 26 T cell receptor beta chains sequenced from a single sample in a study of radiotherapy plus CTLA-4 blockade in lung cancer. Assay used: immunoSEQ multiplex PCR; TCRdb lists only in-frame clones, some missing. Counted here are about 73,000 clones, roughly 84% occurring once; the ten biggest clones make up 40%. Sequencing used peripheral blood, obtained from a patient treated with radiotherapy plus ipilimumab. These TCRs come from a human donor with non-small cell lung cancer that progressed on radiotherapy plus ipilimumab.

This chain uses TRBV10-3 with TRBJ2-7; 7 nucleotides match TRBD2. CDR3 length: 12 residues. Germline V lookup: CDR1 ENHRY, CDR2 SYGVKD. After removal of 6 bases from V and 6 bases from J, the junction contained 5 bases not matched to a gene. The CDR3, as DNA: TGTGCCATCAGGGCGGGGGACCGCGAGCAGTACTTC. It encodes CAIRAGDREQYF.

This clone was seen only a few times. The V and J genes are TRBV10-3 and TRBJ1-2; no definite D call. Germline CDR1 reads ENHRY; CDR2 reads SYGVKD. This CDR3 region has 14 residues. Trimming cost V 5 bases and J 3 bases, with 13 bases left between them. The CDR3 DNA reads as TGTGCCATCAGTCCCGGTGGTTCCTACTATGGCTACACCTTC. Translating it yields CAISPGGSYYGYTF.

The sample holds one count of this clone. The gene calls are TRBV28 and TRBJ2-3; TRBD2 might be the D (6 bases). From germline, CDR1 is MDHEN and CDR2 SYDVKM. Trimming left V 11 bases short and J 2 bases short, with 20 bases between. The CDR3 has 15 amino acids. In nucleotides, the CDR3 is TGTGCCTGGGCGGGGCAAAAGAGATACACAGATACGCAGTATTTT. Its translation: CAWAGQKRYTDTQYF.

The rearrangement uses TRBV7-3 and TRBJ2-1; 14 bases align to TRBD2. The CDR3 loop spans 19 amino acids. The V segment lost 3 bases and the J segment 4 bases; nucleotides outside the gene matches: 11. Germline lookup yields CDR1 SGHTA and CDR2 FQGTGA. The CDR3: CASSFNSGTSGSLYNEQFF. The CDR3 nucleotides read TGTGCCAGCAGCTTCAACTCCGGGACTAGCGGGAGTTTGTACAATGAGCAGTTCTTC.

The J gene is TRBJ1-5, the V gene TRBV28, with D unclear. The V end was cut by 3 bases, the J end by 7 bases, with 13 bases between. This CDR3 is 14 amino acids long. CDR1 and CDR2 from the germline V gene are MDHEN and SYDVKM. Here the CDR3 DNA reads TGTGCCAGCAGTTTCGGAAGTGGGGTGCAGCCCCAGCATTTT. It codes for CASSFGSGVQPQHF.

The CDR3 bases are TGTGCCAGCAGTCCCACTGCCGACAGGGGGCCCTACAATGAGCAGTTCTTC. As protein: CASSPTADRGPYNEQFF. The rearrangement uses TRBV2 and TRBJ2-1; TRBD1 agrees at 10 bases. J lost 2 bases, V lost 5 bases, and 9 bases had no gene match. Germline values: CDR1 SNHLY, CDR2 FYNNEI. CDR3 length: 17 amino acids.

The chain combines TRBV5-1 with TRBJ1-1, with a tentative D call TRBD1 (6 bases). The CDR3 spans 14 residues. V lost 5 bases and J 1 base, leaving 12 bases between the germline ends. Germline assignment: CDR1 SGHRS and CDR2 YFSETQ. DNA of the CDR3: TGCGCCAGCAGACCGGGACAAAGGAACACTGAAGCTTTCTTT. Protein: CASRPGQRNTEAFF.

A single count supports this clone. The chain links TRBV29-1 to TRBJ2-1, with a possible D match to TRBD1 (6 bases). Germline V lookup: CDR1 SQVTM, CDR2 ANQGSEA. V dropped 5 bases and J dropped 5 bases, with 16 bases sitting between them. The CDR3 covers 14 residues. The CDR3 region has the DNA TGCAGCGTTCTGGCCGGGACAATCAACAATGAGCAGTTCTTC. The encoded protein is CSVLAGTINNEQFF.

The count of this clone is one. The chain recombines TRBV7-9 with TRBJ1-1; the D gene is possibly TRBD1 (6 bases). CDR1 and CDR2 (germline): SEHNR, FQNEAQ (reference sequence). Trimming removed 5 bases from V and 1 base from J, with 11 bases in between. This CDR3 is 14 amino acids long. The CDR3, as DNA: TGTGCCAGCAGCCAGGGGACAACGAACACTGAAGCTTTCTTT. Translation: CASSQGTTNTEAFF.

This rearrangement joins TRBV7-8 to TRBJ2-2; 9 nucleotides match TRBD1. The CDR3 has 15 amino acids. From germline, CDR1 is SGHVS and CDR2 FQNEAQ. V dropped 5 bases and J dropped 4; count of bases not matched to a gene: 5. The CDR3 sequence: CASSSRTGVTGELFF. The CDR3 nucleotides read TGTGCCAGCAGCAGTCGGACAGGGGTCACCGGGGAGCTGTTTTTT.

This chain uses TRBV4-1 with TRBJ2-5, with D hard to call. The CDR3 is 13 residues long. V was cut by 2 bases and J by 5 bases, with 9 bases left in between. The germline V gene encodes CDR1 MGHRA and CDR2 YSYEKL. CDR3 in DNA: TGCGCCAGCAGCCAAATCCTGGTCGAGACCCAGTACTTC. It codes for CASSQILVETQYF.

The chain is built from TRBV6-5 and TRBJ1-6; 8 bases align to TRBD1. V dropped 1 base and J dropped 8; count of bases not matched to a gene: 4. From germline, CDR1 is MNHEY and CDR2 SVGAGI. The CDR3 length is 15 residues. The CDR3 loop is CASSYLDRADSPLHF. DNA for the CDR3: TGTGCCAGCAGTTACTTGGACAGGGCAGATTCACCCCTCCACTTT.

V is TRBV7-9 and J is TRBJ1-2, with a tentative D call TRBD1 (5 bases). The CDR3 is 12 amino acids. Germline V gene data show CDR1 as SEHNR and CDR2 as FQNEAQ (reference sequence). Trimming removed 3 bases from V and 8 bases from J, with 10 bases in between. This chain's CDR3 is CASSFPGEGYTF. The CDR3 DNA follows: TGTGCCAGCAGCTTCCCGGGGGAGGGCTACACCTTC.

The chain uses TRBV29-1 and TRBJ1-2; D is unresolved. The V end lost 4 bases, the J end lost 8 bases, and 11 bases lay between the germline ends. This CDR3 region has 11 residues. The germline gives CDR1 SQVTM, CDR2 ANQGSEA. The CDR3 DNA reads TGCAGCGTTGTCCGGCCCGGAGGCTACACCTTC. Amino acid sequence: CSVVRPGGYTF. Full variable domain (rest looked up from reference TRBV29-1 and TRBJ1-2): SAVISQKPSRDICQRGTSLTIQCQVDSQVTMMFWYRQQPGQSLTLIATANQGSEATYESGFVIDKFPISRPNLTFSTLTVSNMSPEDSSIYLCSVVRPGGYTFGSGTRLTVV.

This sequence joins TRBV27 and TRBJ2-1; D is unclear. The CDR3 runs 16 residues. The V gene lost 0 bases and the J gene lost 7 bases, with 16 bases spanning the gap. The germline CDR1 and CDR2 sequences are MNHEY and SMNVEV (reference sequence). The CDR3 coding sequence is TGTGCCAGCAGTTTATCCCTCGGTGGCAGGCGTAATGAGCAGTTCTTC. It translates to CASSLSLGGRRNEQFF.

This rearrangement joins TRBV11-3 to TRBJ2-5; D remains ambiguous. The CDR3 consists of 13 residues. V was trimmed by 1 base and J by 3 bases, leaving 6 bases between them. Germline CDR1 is SGHNT and CDR2 is YENEEA. The CDR3 DNA is TGTGCCAGCAGCTTAGGACCAGAAGAGACCCAGTACTTC. This sequence encodes CASSLGPEETQYF.

This clone was counted only a few times. This sequence joins TRBV20-1 and TRBJ1-2, with D possibly being TRBD1 (5 bases). V gave up 6 bases and J gave up 6 bases, with 8 bases separating them. The CDR3 is 10 residues long. Per the germline V gene, CDR1 is DFQATT and CDR2 is SNEGSKA (reference sequence). CDR3 coding DNA: TGCAGTGCAGGGGTGGATGGCTACACCTTC. Its translation: CSAGVDGYTF.

This clone was counted a few times. The chain combines TRBV7-2 with TRBJ2-1; TRBD2 agrees at 10 bases. The germline CDR1 and CDR2 sequences are SGHTA and FQGNSA. Trimming removed 0 bases from V and 6 bases from J; junction bases left unmatched: 2. The CDR3 is made up of 15 amino acids. The CDR3 loop is CASSLASGRGNEQFF. The CDR3 DNA sequence: TGTGCCAGCAGCTTAGCGAGCGGGAGGGGCAATGAGCAGTTCTTC.

V gene TRBV28 combines with J gene TRBJ1-2, with D hard to call. Per germline, CDR1 MDHEN and CDR2 SYDVKM. The CDR3 length is 12 residues. The V gene lost 4 bases and the J gene lost 3 bases, with 6 bases spanning the gap. The CDR3 region has the DNA TGTGCCAGCAGTTATACATACTATGGCTACACCTTC. Its translation is CASSYTYYGYTF.

This clone was found a few times. The CDR3 reads CASSVEWNTEAFF. DNA of the CDR3: TGTGCCAGCAGCGTAGAATGGAACACTGAAGCTTTCTTT. V usage is TRBV9 and J usage is TRBJ1-1; D gene ambiguous. The CDR3 is 13 amino acids. The ends were cut back, 0 bases at V and 1 base at J, with 4 bases in the middle. Germline-derived CDR1 and CDR2 are SGDLS and YYNGEE.

The CDR3 here is CASSIVGADTQYF. The CDR3 nucleotides read TGTGCCAGTAGTATAGTTGGAGCTGATACGCAGTATTTT. This chain uses TRBV19 with TRBJ2-3; D not resolved. Per germline, CDR1 LNHDA and CDR2 SQIVND (reference sequence). The CDR3 runs to 13 residues. Trimming shortened V by 1 base and J by 6 bases, and 8 bases separated the two germline ends.

The V gene is TRBV6-5, the J gene TRBJ1-5; D is ambiguous. Trimming left V 4 bases short and J 6 bases short, with 19 bases between. The CDR3 is 16 residues long. Germline loops: CDR1 MNHEY, CDR2 SVGAGI. The CDR3 bases are TGTGCCAGCAGTTCCTTGGCCCGAGGGCAAGGTCAGCCCCAGCATTTT. This gives the protein CASSSLARGQGQPQHF.

For the CDR3, the DNA is TGTGCCAGCAGCTGGGGGACTAGCGGGAGGGCAGATACGCAGTATTTT. It translates to CASSWGTSGRADTQYF. The chain combines TRBV5-6 with TRBJ2-3; 16 positions agree with TRBD2. V dropped 3 bases and J dropped 4; count of bases not matched to a gene: 2. There are 16 residues in the CDR3. From germline, CDR1 is SGHDT and CDR2 YYEEEE.

V is TRBV4-2 and J is TRBJ2-1; the D call may be TRBD1 or TRBD2 (6 bases each). The germline gives CDR1 LGHNA, CDR2 YNFKEQ. V was trimmed by 0 bases and J by 7 bases, leaving 10 bases between them. The CDR3 spans 14 residues. This CDR3 reads CASSQEGGMNEQFF. CDR3 coding DNA: TGTGCCAGCAGCCAAGAAGGGGGGATGAATGAGCAGTTCTTC.

The table lists this clone with a count of one. The J gene is TRBJ1-2, the V gene TRBV25-1, with D possibly TRBD1 on 6 matching bases. The CDR3 is 12 residues long. The V end was cut by 1 base, the J end by 13 bases, with 13 bases between. Germline lookup yields CDR1 MGHDK and CDR2 SYGVNS. This CDR3 reads CASSESLGASTF. CDR3 DNA: TGTGCCAGCAGTGAATCTTTGGGGGCCAGCACCTTC.

J is TRBJ1-5 and V is TRBV21-1. TRBV21-1 is listed as a pseudogene. CDR3 length equals 23 residues. The CDR3 DNA is TGTGCCAGCAGCAGTGAGGGCCTAAGGACCCCGCGGCCCTCCCAAAATAGCAATCAGCCCCAGCATTTT. It codes for CASSSEGLRTPRPSQNSNQPQHF.